The 3 T cell receptor beta chains presented below share a single source sample, sequenced in a study of blood T cell repertoires in COVID-19. TCRdb keeps only in-frame clones here, not all; method: immunoSEQ multiplex PCR. The sample has some 220,000 clones, over 75% seen once; the top ten hold around 13%. Sequencing was carried out using peripheral blood. These receptors all come from a human donor in a cohort sampled during active COVID-19.

The J gene is TRBJ1-1, the V gene TRBV14, with D uncertain. Trimming pared 0 bases from V and 6 bases from J, leaving 8 bases between. Germline-derived CDR1 and CDR2 are SGHDN and FVKESK. The CDR3 length is 13 residues. The CDR3 coding sequence is TGTGCCAGCAGCCAAGACTTTCGAGCTGAAGCTTTCTTT. This encodes CASSQDFRAEAFF.

The chain carries TRBV5-1 and TRBJ2-7; tentative D call: TRBD1 (6 bases). The CDR3 extends over 15 amino acids. Trimming removed 4 bases from V and 3 bases from J, with 17 bases in between. Germline-derived CDR1 and CDR2 are SGHRS and YFSETQ. CDR3 DNA: TGCGCCAGCAGCCGGACTGGGGACAAAGACTACGAGCAGTACTTC. It is translated as CASSRTGDKDYEQYF.

The V and J genes are TRBV24-1 and TRBJ2-1; D is unclear. The CDR3 spans 12 residues. The V and J ends lost 0 bases and 11 bases respectively, with 7 bases between them. Germline V gene sequence: CDR1 KGHDR, CDR2 SFDVKD. CDR3 nucleotides: TGTGCCACCAGTGATTTGTTGGAGAAGCAGTTCTTC. Residues: CATSDLLEKQFF.